Listed below are T cell receptor beta chains from one sample, sequenced in a study of blood T cell repertoires in COVID-19. This table comes from immunoSEQ multiplex PCR, and its TCRdb copy is limited to in-frame clones, with some not included. This sample has some 300,000 clones, with roughly 80% found just once. The sample was peripheral blood. All receptors derive from a woman in her forties or fifties with active or convalescent COVID-19. Both conserved end residues are part of each CDR3. D genes are given only for firm matches. Not all rows give a size; the values are once, few, many and, for expanded clones, a class.

clone_size,v_call,d_call,j_call,cdr3_nt,cdr3_aa
-,TRBV4-1,-,TRBJ2-2,TGCGCCAGCAGCCAAGTAAACTTTCGCAGCGGTGACACCGGGGAGCTGTTTTTT,CASSQVNFRSGDTGELFF
once,TRBV10-3,-,TRBJ1-1,TGTGCCATCAGCGACACAGGGTGGGCCGACGGAGCTTTCTTT,CAISDTGWADGAFF
-,TRBV5-1,-,TRBJ1-5,TGCGCCAGCAGACAGGATAGCAATCAGCCCCAGCATTTT,CASRQDSNQPQHF
-,TRBV7-9,TRBD2,TRBJ2-7,TGTGCCAGCAGCTTAGCTAGCGGGAGGGGGGAAGAGCAGTACTTC,CASSLASGRGEEQYF
-,TRBV9,-,TRBJ2-5,TGTGCCAGCAGCGTAGAATCAATGGTGGGGCGGGAGACCCAGTACTTC,CASSVESMVGRETQYF
-,TRBV10-3,TRBD1,TRBJ1-2,TGTGCCATCAACCGGGACAGAATCTATGGCTACACCTTC,CAINRDRIYGYTF
-,TRBV2,-,TRBJ2-1,TGTGCCAGCAGCAGAGGGACCACCTCAGGGGATGAGCAGTTCTTC,CASSRGTTSGDEQFF
-,TRBV19,-,TRBJ1-2,TGTGCCAGTAGTCGTGCGGCGCCAAATAGCCCCTGGGATGGCTACACCTTC,CASSRAAPNSPWDGYTF
once,TRBV28,-,TRBJ1-2,TGTGCCAGCAGTTTCCCTCCTTCGGGGGAATATGGCTACACCTTC,CASSFPPSGEYGYTF
-,TRBV18,TRBD2,TRBJ2-1,TGTGCCAGCTCTCCCGCGGGAGCTAACAATGAGCAGTTCTTC,CASSPAGANNEQFF
-,TRBV4-2,TRBD1,TRBJ1-2,TGTGCCAGCAGCCCCGGACAGGGAGAGAACTATGGCTACACCTTC,CASSPGQGENYGYTF
-,TRBV30,-,TRBJ2-2,TGTGCCTGGAGTAACACGGGGGTCGCCGGGGAGCTGTTTTTT,CAWSNTGVAGELFF
once,TRBV7-2,TRBD2,TRBJ2-2,TGTGCCAGCAGCCCGTCTAGCGGGGGGGGTACCGGGGAGCTGTTTTTT,CASSPSSGGGTGELFF
-,TRBV7-6,-,TRBJ2-1,TGTGCCAGCAGCTTAGGGCCCCAGACCTACAATGAGCAGTTCTTC,CASSLGPQTYNEQFF
-,TRBV28,-,TRBJ2-5,TGTGCCAGCAGTTTTGGAGGGGTCCCCCAAGAGACCCAGTACTTC,CASSFGGVPQETQYF
-,TRBV25-1,TRBD1,TRBJ1-3,TGTGCCAGCAGCGAAGACAGGGATGGGGGAAACACCATATATTTT,CASSEDRDGGNTIYF
-,TRBV6-2/TRBV6-3,-,TRBJ2-7,TGTGCCAGCACCCCCCTTGGGCCGGGAGAGCGGCCCTACGAGCAGTACTTC,CASTPLGPGERPYEQYF
few,TRBV5-1,TRBD1,TRBJ1-6,TGCGCCAGCAGCTTGGGACAGGGGCGATTCGCACCCCTCCACTTT,CASSLGQGRFAPLHF
-,TRBV2,-,TRBJ1-1,TGTGCCAGCAGTGAAGTGGCAGGCCCAATGAACACTGAAGCTTTCTTT,CASSEVAGPMNTEAFF
-,TRBV20-1,TRBD1,TRBJ1-2,TGCAGTGCTAGTGCGAAGGGGGCTTATGGCTACACCTTC,CSASAKGAYGYTF
few,TRBV19,TRBD1,TRBJ1-1,TGTGCCATAACAGGGGGCTCTGAAGCTTTCTTT,CAITGGSEAFF
-,TRBV24-1,-,TRBJ1-5,TGTGCCACCAGTGCACTCCGGGGAGATAACAATCAGCCCCAGCATTTT,CATSALRGDNNQPQHF
-,TRBV27,-,TRBJ2-7,TGTGCCAGCGGAGAAAGGGGCCCGGTCTACGAGCAGTACTTC,CASGERGPVYEQYF
-,TRBV6-1,-,TRBJ1-6,TGTGCCAGCAGTGCATCCAAGACAGGCTCGAATTCACCCCTCCACTTT,CASSASKTGSNSPLHF
-,TRBV6-6,-,TRBJ1-2,TGTGCCAGCAGCCCTTCAGGGACACACTATGGCTACACCTTC,CASSPSGTHYGYTF
-,TRBV5-1,-,TRBJ1-6,TGCGCCAGCAGCTTGGGAGGGAGTACCTATAATTCACCCCTCCACTTT,CASSLGGSTYNSPLHF
-,TRBV4-2,-,TRBJ1-4,TGTGCCAGCCTAGATCCCGGGGAAAAACTGTTTTTT,CASLDPGEKLFF
-,TRBV5-1,TRBD2,TRBJ2-3,TGCGCCAGCAGCTCTGGACTAGCGGGAGGGCGGGAACGCACAGATACGCAGTATTTT,CASSSGLAGGRERTDTQYF
-,TRBV28,TRBD1,TRBJ2-7,TGTGCCAGCAGTTCCCGGGACAGGGAGTACGAGCAGTACTTC,CASSSRDREYEQYF
-,TRBV19,-,TRBJ1-6,TGTGCCAGTAGCACCATAGTTCTGGATTCACCCCTCCACTTT,CASSTIVLDSPLHF
few,TRBV3-1/TRBV3-2,TRBD2,TRBJ2-2,TGTGCCAGCAGCCAAGAAGGAGGACTAGCGGGAGTGTACTCCGGGGAGCTGTTTTTT,CASSQEGGLAGVYSGELFF
-,TRBV28,-,TRBJ1-6,TGTGCCAGCAGTACCCCGACAGGCGCTTCACCCCTCCACTTT,CASSTPTGASPLHF
-,TRBV19,-,TRBJ1-3,TGTGCCAGTAGTATGGCAGGCTACTCTGGAAACACCATATATTTT,CASSMAGYSGNTIYF
-,TRBV19,TRBD1,TRBJ1-2,TGTGCCAGTAGTATGGACAGGCGCTCGGCCCACTATGGCTACACCTTC,CASSMDRRSAHYGYTF
-,TRBV21-1,-,TRBJ2-3,TGTGCCAGCAGCAATCGTCGACTAGCGGACACAGATACGCAGTATTTT,CASSNRRLADTDTQYF
-,TRBV12-5,-,TRBJ2-1,TGTGCTAGTGGTTTGCCTACAGGGTACAATGAGCAGTTCTTC,CASGLPTGYNEQFF
-,TRBV28,-,TRBJ1-2,TGTGCCAGCAGTTTACTCCAGGGCGGCGCTGGAGGCTACACCTTC,CASSLLQGGAGGYTF
few,TRBV14,-,TRBJ2-2,TGTGCCAGCAGCCAAGGAGTCACCGGGGAGCTGTTTTTT,CASSQGVTGELFF
-,TRBV23-1,TRBD1,TRBJ2-7,TGCGCCAGCAGCGACAGGGTCTCCTACGAGCAGTACTTC,CASSDRVSYEQYF
-,TRBV4-1,-,TRBJ1-1,TGCGCCAGCAGCCATCCTCCGGGGGGGGCACCTGAAGCTTTCTTT,CASSHPPGGAPEAFF
-,TRBV5-4,TRBD1,TRBJ1-6,TGTGCCAGCAGCCTTGGGACAGCCGTTAATTCACCCCTCCACTTT,CASSLGTAVNSPLHF
once,TRBV6-1,-,TRBJ2-1,TGTGCCAGCAGTGAACGAACTTCCAATGAGCAGTTCTTC,CASSERTSNEQFF